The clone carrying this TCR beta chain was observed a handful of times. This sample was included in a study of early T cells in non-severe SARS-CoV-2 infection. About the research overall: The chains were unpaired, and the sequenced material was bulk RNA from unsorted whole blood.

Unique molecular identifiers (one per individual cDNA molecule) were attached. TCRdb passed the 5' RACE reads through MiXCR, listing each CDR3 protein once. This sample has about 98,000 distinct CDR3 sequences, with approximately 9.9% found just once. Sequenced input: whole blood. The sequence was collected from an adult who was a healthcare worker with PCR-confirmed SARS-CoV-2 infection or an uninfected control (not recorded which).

The DNA for the CDR3 is TGCGCCAGCAGCCCGCGGGCGGGGGGTGACTATGGCTACACCTTC. It encodes CASSPRAGGDYGYTF. The chain recombines TRBV4-1 with TRBJ1-2; the D gene is possibly TRBD1 (5 bases). This CDR3 region has 15 residues. CDR1 and CDR2 (germline): MGHRA, YSYEKL. V dropped 4 bases and J dropped 3 bases, with 15 bases sitting between them.